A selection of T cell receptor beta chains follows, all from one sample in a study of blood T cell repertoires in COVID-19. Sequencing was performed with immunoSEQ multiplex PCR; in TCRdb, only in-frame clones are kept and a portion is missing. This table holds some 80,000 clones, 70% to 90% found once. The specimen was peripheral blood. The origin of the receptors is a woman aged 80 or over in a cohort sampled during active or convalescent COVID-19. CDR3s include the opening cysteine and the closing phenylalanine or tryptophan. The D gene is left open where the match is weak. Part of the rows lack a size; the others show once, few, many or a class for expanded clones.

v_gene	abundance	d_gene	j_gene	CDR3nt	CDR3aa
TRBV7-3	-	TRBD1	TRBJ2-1	TGTGCCAGCAGCTCCCAGGGGGCCAGCTCCTACAATGAGCAGTTCTTC	CASSSQGASSYNEQFF
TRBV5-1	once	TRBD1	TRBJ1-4	TGCGCCAGCAGCTTGACGCCTAAGGGGACAGGGGAAGAAAAACTGTTTTTT	CASSLTPKGTGEEKLFF
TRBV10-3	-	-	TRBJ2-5	TGTGCCATCAGAGGCACGACACAAGAGACCCAGTACTTC	CAIRGTTQETQYF
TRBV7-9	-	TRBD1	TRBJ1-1	TGTGCCAGCAGCGTGGACAGGTTCAACACTGAAGCTTTCTTT	CASSVDRFNTEAFF
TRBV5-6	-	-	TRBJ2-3	TGTGCCAGCAGCGTCGGGAACACAGATACGCAGTATTTT	CASSVGNTDTQYF
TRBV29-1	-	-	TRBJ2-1	TGCAGCGGGGACTGGCTCGGCAATGAGCAGTTCTTC	CSGDWLGNEQFF
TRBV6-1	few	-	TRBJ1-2	TGTGCCAGCAGTGAAACAGGAGATGGCTACACCTTC	CASSETGDGYTF
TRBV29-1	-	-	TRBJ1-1	TGCAGCGTTCAGGGGTTTTCTGAAGCTTTCTTT	CSVQGFSEAFF
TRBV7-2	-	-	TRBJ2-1	TGTGCCAGGGGGGGGCGGGATGGAGGTTATGAGCAGTTCTTC	CARGGRDGGYEQFF
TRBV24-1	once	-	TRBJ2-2	TGTGCCACCAGTGGCGGACTGTTCACCGGGGAGCTGTTTTTT	CATSGGLFTGELFF
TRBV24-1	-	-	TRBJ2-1	TGTGCCACCTCCCGCGGCCTGGGCTCCTACAATGAGCAGTTCTTC	CATSRGLGSYNEQFF
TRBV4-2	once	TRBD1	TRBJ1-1	TGTGCCAGCAGGCGACAGGGGAAAGTTGAAGCTTTCTTT	CASRRQGKVEAFF
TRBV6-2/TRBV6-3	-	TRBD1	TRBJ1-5	TGTGCCAGCAGTTCCCCCAGGGCAGGGGGCTCTCGGAATCAGCCCCAGCATTTT	CASSSPRAGGSRNQPQHF
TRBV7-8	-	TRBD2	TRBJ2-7	TGTGCCAGCAGGAAACTAGCGGGGTTGCACGAGCAGTACTTC	CASRKLAGLHEQYF
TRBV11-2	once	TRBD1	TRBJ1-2	TGTGCCAGCAGCTCTACAGGGGTTTATGGCTACACCTTC	CASSSTGVYGYTF
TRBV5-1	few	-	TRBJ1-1	TGCGCCAGCAGCCCGTATAATGACAGGAGGAACACTGAAGCTTTCTTT	CASSPYNDRRNTEAFF
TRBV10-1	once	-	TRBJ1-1	TGCGCCAGCAGTAGGCGGATGAACACTGAAGCTTTCTTT	CASSRRMNTEAFF
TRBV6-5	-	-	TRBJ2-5	TGTGCCAGCAGGAGAGGGGAGACCCAGTACTTC	CASRRGETQYF
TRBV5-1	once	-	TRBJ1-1	TGCGCCAGCAGCTTGGAACACAGCTACACTGAAGCTTTCTTT	CASSLEHSYTEAFF
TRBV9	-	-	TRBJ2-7	TGTGCCAGCAGCGTAGACGGCAGGGTGTACTCCTACGAGCAGTACTTC	CASSVDGRVYSYEQYF
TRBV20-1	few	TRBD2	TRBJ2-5	TGCAGTGCTAGTCTGCGGGAGGGCCAAGAGACCCAGTACTTC	CSASLREGQETQYF
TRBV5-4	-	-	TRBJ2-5	TGTGCCAGCAGCCAGCCAGGGGATAGACAAGAGACCCAGTACTTC	CASSQPGDRQETQYF
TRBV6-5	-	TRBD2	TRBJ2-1	TGTGCCAGCAGTATAGCGGGAGACAATGAGCAGTTCTTC	CASSIAGDNEQFF
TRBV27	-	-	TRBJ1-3	TGTGCCAGCAGCCACATAACGGGTAGCTCTGGAAACACCATATATTTT	CASSHITGSSGNTIYF
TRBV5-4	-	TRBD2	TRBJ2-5	TGTGCCAGCAGCTTGGACCCCAGCGGGAGGGCCTCGGAGACCCAGTACTTC	CASSLDPSGRASETQYF
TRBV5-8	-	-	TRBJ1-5	TGTGCCAGCAGCTTGAGGAGGGGAAGTGGTCGTCAGCCCCAGCATTTT	CASSLRRGSGRQPQHF
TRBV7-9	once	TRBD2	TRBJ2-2	TGTGCCAGCACTCCAACTAGCGTTCCCGGGGAGCTGTTTTTT	CASTPTSVPGELFF
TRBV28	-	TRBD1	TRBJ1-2	TGTGCCAGCAGTTTCGGGACAGGGAACTATGGCTACACCTTC	CASSFGTGNYGYTF
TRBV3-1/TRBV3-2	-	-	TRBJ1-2	TGTGCCAGCAGCCAGTCTACCTATGGCTACACCTTC	CASSQSTYGYTF
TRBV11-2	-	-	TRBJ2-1	TGTGCCAGCAGCTTCGGGAGTATTTCCTACAATGAGCAGTTCTTC	CASSFGSISYNEQFF
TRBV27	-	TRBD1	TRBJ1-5	TGTGCCAGCAGTTTAACCCCCTTGGACAGGGGGAGATATAGCAATCAGCCCCAGCATTTT	CASSLTPLDRGRYSNQPQHF
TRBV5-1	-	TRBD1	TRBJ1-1	TGCGCCAGCGGAGAAGGACAGGGAAACACTGAAGCTTTCTTT	CASGEGQGNTEAFF
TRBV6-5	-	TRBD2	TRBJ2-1	TGTGCCAGCAGTAACGGACTAGCGGTTGGCAATGAGCAGTTCTTC	CASSNGLAVGNEQFF
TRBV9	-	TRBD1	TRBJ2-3	TGTGCCAGCAGCCCCCGACAGGGAAGCACAGATACGCAGTATTTT	CASSPRQGSTDTQYF
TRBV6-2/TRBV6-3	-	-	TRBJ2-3	TGTGCCAGCAGTTCACCGCGGGCGGGTAATACGCAGTATTTT	CASSSPRAGNTQYF
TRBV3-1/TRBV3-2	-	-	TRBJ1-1	TGTGCCAGCAGCCACCTACAGGGAACGACTGAAGCTTTCTTT	CASSHLQGTTEAFF
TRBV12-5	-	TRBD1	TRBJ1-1	TGTGCTAGTGGTTTAACTACAGGGGGCTTCACTGAAGCTTTCTTT	CASGLTTGGFTEAFF
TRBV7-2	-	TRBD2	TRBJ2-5	TGTGCCAGCAGCTTAGGGGGACTAGCGGGAGATGAGACCCAGTACTTC	CASSLGGLAGDETQYF
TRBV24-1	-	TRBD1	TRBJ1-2	TGTGCCACCGGACAGGGCTATGGCTACACCTTC	CATGQGYGYTF
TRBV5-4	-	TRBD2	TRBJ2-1	TGTGCCAGCAGCTTGACTAGCGGGATTTCCTACAATGAGCAGTTCTTC	CASSLTSGISYNEQFF
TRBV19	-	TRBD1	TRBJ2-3	TGTGCCAGTACCGCCCCAGGACAGGGATCGACAGATACGCAGTATTTT	CASTAPGQGSTDTQYF
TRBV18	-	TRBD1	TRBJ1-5	TGTGCCAGCTCACAACAGGGGGCGCGGGAGCCCCAGCATTTT	CASSQQGAREPQHF
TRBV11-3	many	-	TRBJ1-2	TGTGCCAGCAGCTTAGAGGGGGCTGACTATGGCTACACCTTC	CASSLEGADYGYTF
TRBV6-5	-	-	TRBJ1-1	TGTGCCAGCAGTTACGTCTCGGTAAACACTGAAGCTTTCTTT	CASSYVSVNTEAFF
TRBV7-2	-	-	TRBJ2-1	TGTGCCAGCAGCTTAGGGCTGTACAATGAGCAGTTCTTC	CASSLGLYNEQFF
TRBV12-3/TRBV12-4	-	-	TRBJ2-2	TGTGCCAGCAGCATAGCAGACACCGGGGAGCTGTTTTTT	CASSIADTGELFF
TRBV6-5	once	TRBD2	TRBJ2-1	TGTGCCAGCCTCAGGGCGGGAGGCCTCTACAATGAGCAGTTCTTC	CASLRAGGLYNEQFF
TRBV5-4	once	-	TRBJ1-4	TGTGCCAGCAGCTTGCCGGGTCAGCGCAATGAAAAACTGTTTTTT	CASSLPGQRNEKLFF
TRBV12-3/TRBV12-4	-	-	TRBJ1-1	TGTGCCAGCAGTTTCGGACAGACCACGTTAGCTTTCTTT	CASSFGQTTLAFF
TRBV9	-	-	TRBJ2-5	TGTGCCAGCAGCGTAGGCCCGGGGGAGACCCAGTACTTC	CASSVGPGETQYF
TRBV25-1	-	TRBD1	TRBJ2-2	TGTGCCAGCGCGGATGACAGGGCGAACACCGGGGAGCTGTTTTTT	CASADDRANTGELFF